This TCR beta chain originates from a study of blood T cell repertoires in COVID-19. On the study more broadly: Italy, Spain and the United States were the sources of the convalescent and acute COVID-19 samples. The analysed material was cDNA or gDNA that came from T cells, B-cell-depleted T cells, or PBMCs.

In the authors' methods: The authors estimated nucleated cell counts from reference gene primer amplification. Sequenced by immunoSEQ multiplex PCR; TCRdb stores in-frame clones only, minus some. V and J calls and clone size come straight from that table; D and trimming were deduced from the DNA. The data show 300,000 to 350,000 clones, with over 80% seen just once and more than 5% held by the top ten. What the recovered Cohort 3 donors had was two negative PCRs, clearance, or symptom resolution. Germline assignment: CDR1 SGHDT and CDR2 YYEEEE. The CDR3 consists of 15 residues. V gave up 1 base and J gave up 0 bases, with 11 bases separating them.

This receptor was identified in a man aged 25-45 years who had recovered from COVID-19. The source material was PBMCs or T cells enriched from blood (not recorded which). This chain links TRBV5-6 with TRBJ2-7; TRBD1 might be the D (5 bases). This CDR3 reads CASSLSVRGSYEQYF. CDR3 DNA: TGTGCCAGCAGCTTGAGCGTAAGGGGCTCCTACGAGCAGTACTTC.